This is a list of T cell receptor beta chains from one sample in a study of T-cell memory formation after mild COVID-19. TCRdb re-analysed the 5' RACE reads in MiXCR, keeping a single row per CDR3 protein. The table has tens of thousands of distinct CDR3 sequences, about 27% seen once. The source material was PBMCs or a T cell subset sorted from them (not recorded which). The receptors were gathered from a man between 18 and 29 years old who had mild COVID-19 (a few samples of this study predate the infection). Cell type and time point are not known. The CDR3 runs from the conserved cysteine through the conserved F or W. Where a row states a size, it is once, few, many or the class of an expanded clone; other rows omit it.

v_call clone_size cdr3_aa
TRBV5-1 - CASSGLGGGTDTQYF
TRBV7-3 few CASSPTGGPAYNEQFF
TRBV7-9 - CASNWANEKLFF
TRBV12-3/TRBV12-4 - CASSPMSNQPQHF
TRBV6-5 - CASSYSTGGVAKNIQYF
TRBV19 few CASSIDHFRRGNYGYTF
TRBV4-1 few CASSRATGGGEKLFF
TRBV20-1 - CSARAASGIRDTQYF
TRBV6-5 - CASSFTGGYREKLFF
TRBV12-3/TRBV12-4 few CASSPEGQPQHF
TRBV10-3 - CAISEETPYQETQYF
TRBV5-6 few CASSLSPGTSGGYQETQYF
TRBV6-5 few CASSYVRGETQYF
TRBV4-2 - CASSQDFPGARTDTQYF
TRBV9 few CASSVEGQGRYGYTF
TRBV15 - CATSSGQGGGAGELFF
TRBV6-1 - CASSEGRGGAGELFF
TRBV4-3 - CASSQENVGTLGEKLFF
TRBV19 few CASSIGKGGYTF
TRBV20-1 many CSARDDLEGKGYEQYF
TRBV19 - CASSILAGGLASGYEQFF
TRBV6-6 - CASSYLDSGNTIYF
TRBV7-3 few CASSSGTGMTEAFF